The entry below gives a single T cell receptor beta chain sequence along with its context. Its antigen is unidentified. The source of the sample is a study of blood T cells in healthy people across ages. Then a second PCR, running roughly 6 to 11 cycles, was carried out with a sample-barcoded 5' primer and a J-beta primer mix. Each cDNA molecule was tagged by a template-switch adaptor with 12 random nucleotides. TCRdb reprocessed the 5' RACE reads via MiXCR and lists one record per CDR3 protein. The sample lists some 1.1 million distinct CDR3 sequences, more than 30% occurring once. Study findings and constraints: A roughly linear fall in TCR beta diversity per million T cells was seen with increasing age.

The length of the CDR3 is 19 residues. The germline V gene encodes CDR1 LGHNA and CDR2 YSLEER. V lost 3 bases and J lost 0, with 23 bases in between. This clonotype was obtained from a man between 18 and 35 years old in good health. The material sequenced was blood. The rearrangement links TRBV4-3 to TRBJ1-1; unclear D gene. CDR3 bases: TGCGCCAGCAGCCAGGATCCATCACCGACGGTACCTATGAACACTGAAGCTTTCTTT. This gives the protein CASSQDPSPTVPMNTEAFF.